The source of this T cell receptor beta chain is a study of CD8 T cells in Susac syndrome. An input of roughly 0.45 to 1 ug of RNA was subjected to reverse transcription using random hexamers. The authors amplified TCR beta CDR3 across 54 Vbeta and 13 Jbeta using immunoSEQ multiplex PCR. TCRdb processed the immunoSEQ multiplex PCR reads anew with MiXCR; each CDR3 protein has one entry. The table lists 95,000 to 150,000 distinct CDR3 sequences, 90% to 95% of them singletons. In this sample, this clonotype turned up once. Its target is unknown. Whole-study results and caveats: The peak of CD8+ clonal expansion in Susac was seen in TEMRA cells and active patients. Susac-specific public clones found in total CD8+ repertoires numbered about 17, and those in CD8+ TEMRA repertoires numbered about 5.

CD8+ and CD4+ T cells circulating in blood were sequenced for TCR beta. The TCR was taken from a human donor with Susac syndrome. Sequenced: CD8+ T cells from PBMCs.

DNA for the CDR3: TGTGCCAGCAGCGTAGGGTTAGCGGGGGATCCGGGGTCCTACGAGCAGTACTTC. This translates into CASSVGLAGDPGSYEQYF. The V call is TRBV9, the J call TRBJ2-7; 9 bases align to TRBD2. Per the germline V gene, CDR1 is SGDLS and CDR2 is YYNGEE. After removal of 0 bases from V and 1 base from J, the junction contained 11 bases not matched to a gene. CDR3 size: 18 residues.